The entry that follows covers one T cell receptor (beta chain) sequence. No cognate antigen has been identified for it. Base qualities were left out, and no much larger clone turns up one base away. The source of the sample is a study of identifying expanded T cells in peripheral blood (dated by TCRdb to between 2018 and 2020). Regarding the complete study: Technical replicates were generated by sequencing separate aliquots of the same genomic DNA pool, with four replicates compared pairwise.

The immunoSEQ Assay, which relies on bias-controlled multiplex PCR amplification of genomic DNA, was used to profile TCRbeta CDR3 regions. In the original analysis: The absolute abundance of each unique TCRbeta CDR3 region was quantified after sequences were collapsed and filtered. Differential abundance was tested with a binomial (Fisher-equivalent) model and with a beta-binomial model adding time-dependent variance fitted from healthy donors. Clones with fewer than 5 combined templates were removed, and a clone was called differentially abundant if the clone's Benjamini-Hochberg FDR was below 0.01. Using the form v = (b*log(k)+a)^2, the beta-binomial variance was modeled as a function of the total template count across the two samples. TCRdb carries this immuneACCESS record with in-frame sequences only. Its versions omit some clonotypes, under half of them owing to an unresolved V gene in the studies checked, with the rest unexplained. That table is the source of V, J and clone size, and D and trimming were worked out from the DNA. Counted in this sample were 75,000 to 95,000 clones; 70% to 90% of them appeared once. The leading ten clones occupy approximately 7% of the sample.

Broader findings and caveats from the paper: Around 1.3 differentially abundant clones were flagged by the binomial model between technical replicates, whereas about 17 and 20 were flagged over around two weeks and four weeks, respectively. It was expected by the authors that biological variance in healthy repertoires might increase further over much longer intervals, such as months to years. Across all healthy-donor time intervals, the beta-binomial model significantly lowered both the number of clones called differentially abundant and the false-positive rate. For all healthy donors, the variance in clone template counts between roughly 2-week samples rose significantly as total template count increased.

During the collection period, no immune events, such as infections, were documented for the healthy donors. Blood repertoires from healthy donors were used as a training cohort for calibrating time-dependent variance in a beta-binomial model of differential abundance of T-cell clones. The training cohort was composed of around ten healthy donors, 3 female and 7 male. The donors were between roughly 29 and 70 years old, with an average age of roughly 43 years. Whole blood from each healthy donor was obtained from a commercial supplier and was collected at three time points 2 to 3 weeks apart. For immunosequencing, genomic DNA was extracted from unsorted whole blood. The receptor comes from a person between 18 and 75 years old in good health. Sample: blood.

The encoded CDR3 is CASSSRGPGDTQYF. At the DNA level, the sequence is TGTGCCAGCAGCTCTCGGGGGCCGGGGGATACGCAGTATTTT. This sequence uses TRBV5-6 and TRBJ2-3; the D match is possibly TRBD1 or TRBD2, with 6 bases aligned in each. The CDR3 starts with the cysteine, ends with the phenylalanine, and has 14 residues. Just CDR3 DNA is preserved here, 42 bases in frame from base 1. The germline V gene yields SGHDT for CDR1 and YYEEEE for CDR2. V lost 3 bases and J lost 6 bases; the stretch between them is 14 bases long. With the rest looked up from the reference TRBV5-6 and TRBJ2-3 genes rather than sequenced, the full variable domain is DAGVTQSPTHLIKTRGQQVTLRCSPKSGHDTVSWYQQALGQGPQFIFQYYEEEERQRGNFPDRFSGHQFPNYSSELNVNALLLGDSALYLCASSSRGPGDTQYFGPGTRLTVL.